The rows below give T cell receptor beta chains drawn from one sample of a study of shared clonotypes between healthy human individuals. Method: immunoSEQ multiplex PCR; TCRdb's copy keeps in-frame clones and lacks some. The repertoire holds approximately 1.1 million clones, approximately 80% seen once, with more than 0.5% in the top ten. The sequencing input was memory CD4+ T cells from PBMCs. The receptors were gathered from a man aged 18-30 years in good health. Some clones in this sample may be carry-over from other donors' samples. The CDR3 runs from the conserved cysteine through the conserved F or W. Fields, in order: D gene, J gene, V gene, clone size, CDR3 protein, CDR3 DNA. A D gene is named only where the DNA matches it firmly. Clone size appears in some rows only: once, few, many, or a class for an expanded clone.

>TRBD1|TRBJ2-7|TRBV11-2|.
CASSLGQGFPYEQYF
TGTGCCAGCAGCTTAGGACAGGGCTTCCCATACGAGCAGTACTTC
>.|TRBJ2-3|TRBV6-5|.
CASSYDTNTDTQYF
TGTGCCAGCAGTTACGACACCAACACAGATACGCAGTATTTT
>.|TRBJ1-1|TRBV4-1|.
CASKNLQGEGTEAFF
TGCGCCAGCAAAAATTTACAGGGAGAGGGCACTGAAGCTTTCTTT
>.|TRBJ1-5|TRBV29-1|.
CSVELGDGNQPQHF
TGCAGCGTTGAGCTAGGGGATGGCAATCAGCCCCAGCATTTT
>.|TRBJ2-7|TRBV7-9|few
CASSVDRGSYEQYF
TGTGCCAGCAGCGTTGATCGCGGCTCCTACGAGCAGTACTTC
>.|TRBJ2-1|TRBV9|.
CASSDGRNEQFF
TGTGCCAGCAGCGATGGGCGGAATGAGCAGTTCTTC
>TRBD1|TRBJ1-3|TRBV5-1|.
CASSFGTGENTIYF
TGCGCCAGCAGCTTTGGGACAGGGGAAAACACCATATATTTT
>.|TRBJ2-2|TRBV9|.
CASSPRDLNTGELFF
TGTGCCAGCAGCCCACGGGACTTGAACACCGGGGAGCTGTTTTTT
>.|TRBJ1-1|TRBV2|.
CASRMDVRENTEAFF
TGTGCCAGCAGAATGGACGTTAGGGAGAACACTGAAGCTTTCTTT
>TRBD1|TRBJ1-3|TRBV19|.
CASRKQGSSGNTIYF
TGTGCCAGTAGGAAACAGGGGAGCTCTGGAAACACCATATATTTT
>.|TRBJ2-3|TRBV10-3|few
CAISPRPGSDTQYF
TGTGCCATCAGTCCACGCCCAGGTTCAGATACGCAGTATTTT
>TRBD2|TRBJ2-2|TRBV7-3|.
CASSGLAGGDTGELFF
TGTGCCAGCAGCGGACTAGCGGGAGGCGACACCGGGGAGCTGTTTTTT
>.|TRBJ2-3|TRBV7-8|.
CASSPQPLGTDTQYF
TGTGCCAGCAGCCCGCAGCCTCTGGGCACAGATACGCAGTATTTT
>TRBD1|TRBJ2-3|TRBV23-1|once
CASSGGQVTDTQYF
TGCGCCAGCAGTGGAGGACAGGTCACAGATACGCAGTATTTT
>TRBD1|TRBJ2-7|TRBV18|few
CASSPTGQPNYEQYF
TGTGCCAGCTCACCAACGGGACAGCCTAACTACGAGCAGTACTTC
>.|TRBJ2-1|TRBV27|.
CASSLYPSASYNEQFF
TGTGCCAGCAGTTTATATCCGAGCGCCTCCTACAATGAGCAGTTCTTC
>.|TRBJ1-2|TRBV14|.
CASSHRRRDYYGYTF
TGTGCCAGCAGCCATCGCCGCAGGGATTACTATGGCTACACCTTC
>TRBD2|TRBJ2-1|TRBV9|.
CASAEGGLAGSGEQFF
TGTGCCAGCGCCGAGGGGGGACTAGCGGGATCTGGTGAGCAGTTCTTC
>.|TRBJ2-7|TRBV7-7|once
CASSLGFLGGYEQYF
TGTGCCAGCAGCTTAGGGTTCCTCGGCGGGTACGAGCAGTACTTC
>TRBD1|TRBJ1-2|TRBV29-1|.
CSGGQAYGYTF
TGCAGCGGTGGACAGGCCTATGGCTACACCTTC
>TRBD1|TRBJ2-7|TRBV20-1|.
CSAGGQDEQYF
TGCAGTGCAGGGGGACAGGACGAGCAGTACTTC
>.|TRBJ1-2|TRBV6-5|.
CASSYVGSGGYGYTF
TGTGCCAGCAGTTACGTCGGGAGCGGGGGGTATGGCTACACCTTC
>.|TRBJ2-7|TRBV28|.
CASTTIFAKPSSYEQYF
TGTGCCAGCACAACCATATTTGCCAAGCCTTCGTCCTACGAGCAGTACTTC
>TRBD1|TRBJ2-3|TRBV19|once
CASSIDTDRDVDTDTQYF
TGTGCCAGTAGTATAGACACGGACAGGGATGTTGACACAGATACGCAGTATTTT
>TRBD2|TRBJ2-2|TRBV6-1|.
CASSDYGRHTGELFF
TGTGCCAGCAGCGATTACGGGAGGCACACCGGGGAGCTGTTTTTT
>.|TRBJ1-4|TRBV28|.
CASRRGTGLEKLFF
TGTGCCAGCAGACGAGGAACTGGGCTTGAAAAACTGTTTTTT
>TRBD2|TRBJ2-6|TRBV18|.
CASSSTSGRASGANVLTF
TGTGCCAGCTCATCGACTAGCGGGAGGGCTTCGGGGGCCAACGTCCTGACTTTC
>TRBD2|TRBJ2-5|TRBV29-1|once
CSVAVAGGQTQYF
TGCAGCGTTGCGGTGGCGGGAGGTCAGACCCAGTACTTC
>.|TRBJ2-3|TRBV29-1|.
CSVELPGATDTQYF
TGCAGCGTTGAGCTCCCAGGGGCTACAGATACGCAGTATTTT
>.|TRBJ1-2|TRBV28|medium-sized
CASSLQRQGYGYTF
TGTGCCAGCAGTTTGCAGAGACAAGGATATGGCTACACCTTC
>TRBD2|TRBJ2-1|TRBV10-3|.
CAIGGTSGLTYNEQFF
TGTGCCATCGGGGGGACTAGCGGACTCACCTACAATGAGCAGTTCTTC
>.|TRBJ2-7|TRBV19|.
CASSLNGPTVPGEQYF
TGTGCCAGTAGCCTCAATGGGCCTACAGTACCCGGGGAGCAGTACTTC
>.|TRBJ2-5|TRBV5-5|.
CASSLPGHQETQYF
TGTGCCAGCAGCTTGCCGGGGCACCAAGAGACCCAGTACTTC
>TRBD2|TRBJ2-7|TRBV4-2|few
CASSHSTSGRPEQYF
TGTGCCAGCAGCCATTCGACTAGCGGGAGGCCCGAGCAGTACTTC
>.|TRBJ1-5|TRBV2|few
CASGDGGQRQPQHF
TGTGCCAGCGGGGACGGGGGGCAGAGGCAGCCCCAGCATTTT
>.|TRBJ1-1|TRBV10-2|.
CASSEFGTGGGHTEAFF
TGCGCCAGCAGTGAGTTCGGCACAGGCGGCGGGCACACTGAAGCTTTCTTT
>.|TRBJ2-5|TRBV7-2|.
CASSLGSGAETQYF
TGTGCCAGCAGCCTTGGTTCCGGGGCAGAGACCCAGTACTTC
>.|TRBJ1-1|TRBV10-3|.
CAISAQSFDTEAFF
TGTGCCATCAGTGCTCAGAGTTTTGACACTGAAGCTTTCTTT
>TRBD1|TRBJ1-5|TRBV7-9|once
CASSLGTGGSNQPQHF
TGTGCCAGCAGCTTGGGCACAGGGGGTAGCAATCAGCCCCAGCATTTT
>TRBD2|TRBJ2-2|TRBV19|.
CASSIGFSGRLGAGELFF
TGTGCCAGTAGTATAGGGTTTAGCGGGAGGTTGGGCGCCGGGGAGCTGTTTTTT
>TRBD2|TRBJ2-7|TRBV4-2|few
CASSQASWASGRYEQYF
TGTGCCAGCAGCCAAGCGTCGTGGGCTAGCGGGAGATACGAGCAGTACTTC